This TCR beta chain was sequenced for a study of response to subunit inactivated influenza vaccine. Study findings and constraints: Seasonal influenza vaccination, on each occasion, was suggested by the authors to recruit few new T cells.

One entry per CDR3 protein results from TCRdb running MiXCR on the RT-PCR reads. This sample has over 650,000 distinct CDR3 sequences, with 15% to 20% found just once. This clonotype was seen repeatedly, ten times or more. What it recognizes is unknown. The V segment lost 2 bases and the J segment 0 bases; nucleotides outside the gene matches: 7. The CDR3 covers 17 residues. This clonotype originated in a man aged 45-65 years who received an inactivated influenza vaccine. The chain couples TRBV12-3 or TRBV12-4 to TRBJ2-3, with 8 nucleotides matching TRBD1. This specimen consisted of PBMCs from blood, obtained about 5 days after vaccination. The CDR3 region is CASSLLTGGFSTDTQYF. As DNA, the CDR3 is TGTGCCAGCAGTTTACTAACAGGGGGATTTAGCACAGATACGCAGTATTTT.